Listed below are T cell receptor beta chains from one sample, sequenced in a study of metastatic and nonmetastatic thyroid tumors. MiXCR reprocessed the PCR reads for TCRdb. This table holds under 4,500 clones, around 40% found once. The sample was tumor tissue. The receptors were gathered from a male donor with papillary thyroid cancer or a benign thyroid nodule (not recorded which). Some clones in this sample may be carry-over from other donors' samples. CDR3s include the opening cysteine and the closing phenylalanine or tryptophan. D genes are given only for firm matches. Only some rows state a clone size, as once, few, many or a class for expanded clones.

d_call	cdr3_length	clone_size	v_call	j_call	cdr3_aa	cdr3_nt
TRBD2	14	NA	TRBV11-2	TRBJ2-7	CASSLVERDYEQYF	TGTGCCAGCAGCTTAGTTGAGCGGGACTACGAGCAGTACTTC
NA	12	NA	TRBV30	TRBJ2-7	CAWSEFDIEQYF	TGTGCCTGGAGTGAATTTGATATCGAGCAGTACTTC
TRBD1	14	NA	TRBV9	TRBJ1-5	CASSVGQGNQPQHF	TGTGCCAGCAGCGTCGGACAGGGGAATCAGCCCCAGCATTTT
NA	15	NA	TRBV7-2	TRBJ1-4	CASSLVGGTNEKLFF	TGTGCCAGCAGCTTAGTAGGGGGAACTAATGAAAAACTGTTTTTT
NA	13	NA	TRBV6-1	TRBJ1-2	CASSPGSNYGYTF	TGTGCCAGCAGTCCAGGGAGTAACTATGGCTACACCTTC
TRBD1	13	NA	TRBV6-1	TRBJ1-6	CASSEDRVSPLHF	TGTGCCAGCAGCGAGGACAGGGTGTCACCCCTCCACTTT
TRBD1	17	NA	TRBV19	TRBJ1-2	CASSSHMARQGSYGYTF	TGTGCCAGTAGTTCCCACATGGCCCGACAGGGGTCCTATGGCTACACCTTC
NA	16	NA	TRBV5-1	TRBJ2-1	CASSRDVPSSYNEQFF	TGCGCCAGCAGCCGGGACGTTCCGAGCTCCTACAATGAGCAGTTCTTC
TRBD2	17	NA	TRBV11-1	TRBJ2-3	CASSLGRLADITDTQYF	TGTGCCAGCAGCTTAGGGCGACTAGCGGATATCACAGATACGCAGTATTTT
NA	15	NA	TRBV5-1	TRBJ1-5	CASSLENRDGQPQHF	TGCGCCAGCAGCTTGGAGAACAGGGACGGTCAGCCCCAGCATTTT
TRBD2	17	NA	TRBV12-3/TRBV12-4	TRBJ2-7	CASSPGALAGGTYEQYF	TGTGCCAGCAGTCCGGGGGCTCTAGCGGGAGGAACCTACGAGCAGTACTTC
NA	14	many	TRBV30	TRBJ2-6	CAGMGLTGANVLTF	TGTGCCGGGATGGGGTTAACGGGGGCCAACGTCCTGACTTTC
NA	14	NA	TRBV5-3	TRBJ2-1	CATSLGASYNEQFF	TGTGCCACCTCACTGGGGGCCTCCTACAATGAGCAGTTCTTC
NA	16	NA	TRBV27	TRBJ1-5	CATKPSGTSANQPQHF	TGTGCCACCAAGCCGTCCGGTACAAGTGCCAATCAGCCCCAGCATTTT
NA	16	few	TRBV6-1	TRBJ2-7	CASSTGTPIGDYEQYF	TGTGCCAGCAGTACCGGGACCCCGATAGGGGACTACGAGCAGTACTTC
NA	13	NA	TRBV10-3	TRBJ2-1	CAISGTSYNEQFF	TGTGCCATCAGCGGCACCTCCTACAATGAGCAGTTCTTC
NA	13	NA	TRBV6-1	TRBJ1-2	CASSPGPNYGYTF	TGTGCCAGCAGCCCGGGGCCTAACTATGGCTACACCTTC
NA	13	once	TRBV20-1	TRBJ2-7	CSARSHGAYEQYF	TGCAGTGCTAGAAGCCACGGAGCCTACGAGCAGTACTTC
TRBD1	15	NA	TRBV12-3/TRBV12-4	TRBJ2-3	CASSWTGGSTDTQYF	TGTGCCAGCAGTTGGACAGGGGGGAGCACAGATACGCAGTATTTT
NA	13	NA	TRBV27	TRBJ1-2	CASSFEGNYGYTF	TGTGCCAGCAGCTTCGAGGGTAACTATGGCTACACCTTC
TRBD1	15	few	TRBV2	TRBJ1-1	CASSEALGQGNEAFF	TGTGCCAGCAGTGAAGCGCTAGGACAGGGAAATGAAGCTTTCTTT
TRBD1	15	few	TRBV27	TRBJ2-1	CASSLGQGVYNEQFF	TGTGCCAGCAGTTTGGGACAGGGGGTCTACAATGAGCAGTTCTTC
TRBD1	15	hyperexpanded	TRBV6-1	TRBJ2-1	CASRADRGDRNEQFF	TGTGCCAGCAGGGCGGACAGGGGCGACCGGAATGAGCAGTTCTTC
TRBD1	15	many	TRBV2	TRBJ2-7	CASSVGDSPTDEQYF	TGTGCCAGCAGTGTAGGGGACAGCCCTACAGACGAGCAGTACTTC
TRBD2	16	NA	TRBV11-2	TRBJ2-3	CASSLGRGGGTDTQYF	TGTGCCAGCAGCTTAGGCCGGGGAGGGGGCACAGATACGCAGTATTTT
NA	15	NA	TRBV28	TRBJ1-2	CASERGPGGSYGYTF	TGTGCCAGCGAACGCGGGCCGGGGGGCTCTTATGGCTACACCTTC
TRBD2	15	few	TRBV2	TRBJ2-7	CASSGTSGNSYEQYF	TGTGCCAGCAGTGGAACTAGCGGGAACTCCTACGAGCAGTACTTC
NA	17	few	TRBV6-2/TRBV6-3	TRBJ1-3	CASSLSARWESGNTIYF	TGTGCCAGCAGCTTAAGCGCTCGGTGGGAGTCTGGAAACACCATATATTTT
TRBD1	17	few	TRBV6-1	TRBJ2-5	CAASAAVDRRGQETQYF	TGTGCCGCCTCCGCGGCTGTGGACAGGCGAGGACAAGAGACCCAGTACTTC
NA	15	few	TRBV27	TRBJ1-1	CASSSPGHAGAEAFF	TGTGCCAGCAGTTCCCCCGGACATGCCGGAGCTGAAGCTTTCTTT
TRBD1	14	NA	TRBV5-1	TRBJ1-2	CASRTTGRGYGYTF	TGCGCCAGCAGGACGACAGGGCGAGGCTATGGCTACACCTTC
TRBD2	18	NA	TRBV15	TRBJ2-3	CATSRDTLAGGRGDTQYF	TGTGCCACCAGCAGAGATACTCTAGCGGGAGGGCGAGGAGATACGCAGTATTTT
TRBD2	15	NA	TRBV6-1	TRBJ2-2	CASSEWGGISGELFF	TGTGCCAGCAGTGAATGGGGGGGTATTAGCGGGGAGCTGTTTTTT
TRBD1	14	few	TRBV28	TRBJ1-2	CASSSGQGDRGYTF	TGTGCCAGCAGTTCAGGACAGGGGGATCGAGGCTACACCTTC
TRBD1	14	once	TRBV5-1	TRBJ2-7	CASRFGQGLDEQYF	TGCGCCAGCAGATTCGGACAGGGCCTGGACGAGCAGTACTTC
TRBD2	16	NA	TRBV5-1	TRBJ2-1	CASSLVPGLADNEQFF	TGCGCCAGCAGCTTGGTTCCGGGACTAGCGGACAATGAGCAGTTCTTC
TRBD2	14	few	TRBV19	TRBJ2-1	CAPAGRRGYNEQFF	TGTGCCCCCGCGGGAAGGCGGGGGTACAATGAGCAGTTCTTC
TRBD2	17	few	TRBV12-3/TRBV12-4	TRBJ2-7	CASSPRLAGRAGYEQYF	TGTGCCAGCAGTCCCCGACTAGCGGGACGGGCGGGTTACGAGCAGTACTTC
NA	15	NA	TRBV5-6	TRBJ2-5	CASSLVRLPQETQYF	TGTGCCAGCAGCTTGGTGAGACTCCCCCAAGAGACCCAGTACTTC
TRBD2	17	few	TRBV6-2/TRBV6-3	TRBJ2-7	CASSYSKTSADRWEQYF	TGTGCCAGCAGTTACTCTAAGACTAGCGCGGATCGTTGGGAGCAGTACTTC
NA	14	few	TRBV15	TRBJ2-1	CATSRDSTSIEQFF	TGTGCCACCAGCAGAGATTCTACAAGTATCGAGCAGTTCTTC
TRBD2	16	few	TRBV20-1	TRBJ2-2	CSAIPDGRLSTGELFF	TGCAGTGCCATCCCGGACGGGAGGCTGTCCACCGGGGAGCTGTTTTTT
TRBD2	17	large	TRBV7-2	TRBJ2-5	CASSPARGSGFQETQYF	TGTGCCAGCAGCCCCGCCCGGGGTAGCGGGTTCCAAGAGACCCAGTACTTC
TRBD2	16	NA	TRBV6-6	TRBJ2-1	CASSYSWTSSDNEQFF	TGTGCCAGCAGTTACTCCTGGACTAGCAGCGACAATGAGCAGTTCTTC
TRBD2	16	few	TRBV6-1	TRBJ2-1	CASKETSGSSYNEQFF	TGTGCCAGCAAAGAGACTAGCGGTAGCTCCTACAATGAGCAGTTCTTC
TRBD1	14	few	TRBV6-1	TRBJ1-5	CASNGQGGNQPQHF	TGTGCCAGCAATGGACAGGGCGGCAATCAGCCCCAGCATTTT
TRBD1	14	few	TRBV2	TRBJ1-2	CASSVSGQGIGYTF	TGTGCCAGCAGTGTATCGGGACAGGGTATCGGCTACACCTTC
NA	12	NA	TRBV7-2	TRBJ2-3	CASSLGRDHEDF	TGTGCCAGCAGCTTAGGCCGGGACCATGAGGATTTT
TRBD1	16	few	TRBV28	TRBJ1-1	CASSSIGQGINTEAFF	TGTGCCAGCAGTTCTATTGGACAGGGGATTAACACTGAAGCTTTCTTT
TRBD1	14	few	TRBV19	TRBJ1-5	CASRGQGFNQPQHF	TGTGCCAGTAGGGGACAGGGATTCAATCAGCCCCAGCATTTT
TRBD2	15	few	TRBV12-3/TRBV12-4	TRBJ2-7	CASSLSSGSSYEQYF	TGTGCCAGCAGTTTAAGTAGCGGGAGCTCCTACGAGCAGTACTTC
NA	15	few	TRBV12-3/TRBV12-4	TRBJ2-7	CASRPALEGAYEQYF	TGTGCCAGCAGGCCAGCGCTGGAGGGCGCATACGAGCAGTACTTC
NA	15	NA	TRBV7-9	TRBJ2-2	CASSSMGGATGELFF	TGTGCCAGCAGCTCAATGGGGGGCGCAACCGGGGAGCTGTTTTTT
TRBD2	17	few	TRBV10-3	TRBJ2-1	CAISESTLSGMRYEQFF	TGTGCCATCAGTGAGTCTACTCTCAGCGGGATGCGTTATGAGCAGTTCTTC
TRBD1	14	few	TRBV6-2/TRBV6-3	TRBJ1-1	CASSYWDRETEAFF	TGTGCCAGCAGTTACTGGGACAGGGAGACTGAAGCTTTCTTT
NA	13	many	TRBV12-3/TRBV12-4	TRBJ2-2	CASRTPNTGELFF	TGTGCCAGTCGGACACCTAACACCGGGGAGCTGTTTTTT
NA	14	few	TRBV6-1	TRBJ1-2	CASSELGTGYGYTF	TGTGCCAGCAGTGAACTGGGAACGGGGTATGGCTACACCTTC
TRBD1	14	few	TRBV19	TRBJ1-1	CASMWGQPATEAFF	TGTGCCAGTATGTGGGGACAGCCTGCCACTGAAGCTTTCTTT
TRBD1	18	NA	TRBV13	TRBJ1-5	CASSLGATGAGGNQPQHF	TGTGCCAGCAGCTTAGGGGCAACAGGGGCTGGAGGCAATCAGCCCCAGCATTTT
NA	12	few	TRBV27	TRBJ1-2	CASSLSGDGYTF	TGTGCCAGCAGTTTATCGGGGGACGGCTACACCTTC